This T cell receptor (beta chain) was sequenced in a study of T-cell reconstitution after alpha-beta-depleted transplantation in children. Study-level results: Alpha-beta T cells present about two months after transplant were reported to originate from several hundred expanded graft clones. TCRbeta diversity was high at day 60 in some patients (a result of surviving recipient T cells and thymic progenitors). T-cell counts and diversity were attributed mostly to newly produced T cells one year after transplant.

Turning to this clonotype: Antigen specificity is unknown.

Researchers prepared the TCRbeta library using unique molecular identifiers, the study reports. TCRdb reprocessed the PCR reads with MiXCR, giving one entry per CDR3 protein. The table records around 450,000 distinct CDR3 sequences, about 10% of them present only once. This sequence originates from a child aged 2 to 15 with inherited bone marrow failure, due to receive a stem cell transplant. Sequenced here: PBMCs, sampled before TCRalphabeta/CD19-depleted stem cell transplant.

CDR3 coding DNA: TGTGCCAGCAGTCCGGGACAGGGAGCAACAACTAGATTCACAGATACGCAGTATTTT. Amino acid sequence: CASSPGQGATTRFTDTQYF. This chain connects TRBV28 to TRBJ2-3; 9 nucleotides line up with TRBD1. From germline, CDR1 is MDHEN and CDR2 SYDVKM. This CDR3 comprises 19 residues. With V trimmed by 5 bases and J by 2 bases, 17 bases remained unmatched.